One T cell receptor (beta chain) is described in this entry. Its specificity is not known. The record originates from a study of identical twins. Study-wide results and limits: Twins shared out-of-frame alpha sequences with excess low generation probability.

V dropped 4 bases and J dropped 2 bases, with 11 bases sitting between them. Germline CDR1 reads SGHRS; CDR2 reads YFSETQ. This CDR3 has 14 residues. TCRdb re-called the 5' RACE reads with MiXCR, one entry per CDR3 protein. This sample has roughly 290,000 distinct CDR3 sequences; more than 8% occur once, and the top ten carry 6% to 8.5%. These data also formed part of another study, on yellow fever vaccine responses in identical twins.

Input material: CD8+ T cells sorted from blood. The V call is TRBV5-1, the J call TRBJ2-3; weak D call: TRBD1 (6 bases). The sequence derives from a woman under 30 in good health. CDR3 sequence: CASSEQGYTDTQYF. Here the CDR3 DNA reads TGCGCCAGCAGCGAACAGGGATACACAGATACGCAGTATTTT.